The 7 T cell receptor beta chains given below trace back to one sample, sequenced in a study of blood T cell repertoires in COVID-19 (dated by TCRdb to 2019 to 2021). Libraries were made using the immunoSEQ multiplex PCR assay. This is the immuneACCESS table as TCRdb keeps it, with only in-frame sequences that have V and J called. A part of the clones is gone; compared with another copy, unresolved V genes explain less than half, and the rest is unexplained. Within this sample are approximately 100,000 clones, with roughly four fifths of them counted one time only. The ten largest clones add up to under 11% of the sample. Material: peripheral blood. The source is a human donor in a cohort sampled during active COVID-19.

CDR3 region: CASSRQGGGYEQYF. Here the CDR3 DNA reads TGTGCCAGCAGTAGACAGGGGGGCGGATACGAGCAGTACTTC. This chain connects TRBV7-2 to TRBJ2-7; 9 bases line up with TRBD1. Germline V gene sequence: CDR1 SGHTA, CDR2 FQGNSA. The V gene end was trimmed by 6 bases and the J gene end by 4 bases; junction bases not matched to a gene: 7. This CDR3 has 14 residues.

This clone appeared a single time. The V and J genes are TRBV6-5 and TRBJ2-7, with TRBD1 identical over 9 bases. This CDR3 region has 16 residues. V shed 4 bases and J 5 bases; nucleotides not matched to a gene: 12. Germline lookup yields CDR1 MNHEY and CDR2 SVGAGI. In DNA form, the CDR3 reads TGTGCCAGCAGTTCGGACAGGGGAGTTACTATCCACGAGCAGTACTTC. Translated: CASSSDRGVTIHEQYF.

The V and J genes are TRBV29-1 and TRBJ2-7; 9 nucleotides agree with TRBD2. The CDR3 sequence is 12 residues long. Germline V gene lookup returns CDR1 SQVTM and CDR2 ANQGSEA. Trimming cost V 7 bases and J 5 bases; bases outside gene matches: 6. CDR3 in amino acids: CSAEGLANEQYF. The DNA for the CDR3 is TGCAGCGCCGAGGGACTAGCAAACGAGCAGTACTTC.

This rearrangement joins TRBV30 to TRBJ1-1, with TRBD1 as a possible D gene (5 bases). Germline lookup yields CDR1 GTSNPN and CDR2 SVGIG (reference sequence). This CDR3 spans 14 amino acids. The V and J ends lost 8 bases and 2 bases respectively, with 18 bases between them. The DNA for the CDR3 is TGTGCCACTACCAGGGAGGGGATTAACACTGAAGCTTTCTTT. Its protein product is CATTREGINTEAFF.

Notes on this clone: Within the sample, other DNA sequences also encode this same CDR3. The V call is TRBV7-9, the J call TRBJ2-6, with D tentatively TRBD1 (6 bases). The length of the CDR3 is 16 residues. CDR1 and CDR2 (germline): SEHNR, FQNEAQ (reference sequence). V lost 6 bases and J 2 bases, leaving 14 bases between the germline ends. CDR3: CASSRDQGTGANVLTF. The CDR3 DNA follows: TGTGCCAGCAGTCGAGACCAGGGGACTGGGGCCAACGTCCTGACTTTC.

The chain recombines TRBV27 with TRBJ2-7; tentative D call: TRBD2 (5 bases). Deletions cut 6 bases from V and 3 bases from J, with 18 bases between. The CDR3 totals 15 residues. Germline values: CDR1 MNHEY, CDR2 SMNVEV (reference sequence). CDR3 residues: CASSPAYGVRYEQYF. CDR3 coding DNA: TGTGCCAGCAGCCCCGCCTACGGGGTCCGCTACGAGCAGTACTTC.

This clone was seen a single time. The V and J genes are TRBV9 and TRBJ1-1; 10 positions agree with TRBD1. CDR3 length: 15 amino acids. Germline V gene lookup returns CDR1 SGDLS and CDR2 YYNGEE. Trimming took 4 bases from V and 0 from J; bases not matched to a gene: 3. The DNA of the CDR3 is TGTGCCAGCAGCCGGACAGGGGGGATGAACACTGAAGCTTTCTTT. It encodes CASSRTGGMNTEAFF.